This T cell receptor (beta chain) emerged from a study of regulatory T cells in long-lasting Graves disease (dated by TCRdb to about 2021). About the full investigation: Patients with newly diagnosed Graves' disease had been on antithyroid drugs for under 3 months. Persistent Graves' disease patients were compared with newly diagnosed Graves' disease patients by peripheral blood TCR sequencing and RNA sequencing. The study took place in China and was registered as a clinical trial. TCR sequencing covered approximately 13 persistent and 20 newly diagnosed Graves' disease patients, approximately 33 samples in total.

The library came from multiplex PCR. Sequencer: Illumina HiSeq 4000. To build TCR beta libraries, CDR3 regions were amplified by Arm-PCR using iRepertoire HTBI primers. Before sequencing, the PCR products went through gel purification. For the original study's pipeline: Gene usage analysis of CDR3 amino acid clonotypes relied on the 55 to 80 TRBV and 14 TRBJ segments identified across samples. Filtered high-quality paired reads were merged into contigs using COPE and FqMerger. BLAST was used to align contigs to the IMGT TRBV, TRBD and TRBJ reference genes, and CDR3 was defined following IMGT. Any clonotype with a frequency above 0.1% was counted as a highly expanded clone. Shannon entropy served as the measure of repertoire diversity, while the Gini coefficient captured V-J evenness. A clonotype found in more than one individual was treated as public. TCRdb trimmed the raw reads at Q25, called clones with MiXCR and kept productive beta chains. Rows merge per CDR3 protein into single entries with the most common DNA and genes. The V and J calls follow TCRdb's processing rather than the paper's. The sample table contains roughly 260,000 distinct CDR3 sequences; only one count was recorded for roughly 18% of them. The ten largest clones represent 12% to 15% of the sample.

On the study overall, not on this receptor specifically: The authors noted that the small sample size was a limitation that may lower accuracy. Preferential use of TRBV28, TRBJ1-2 and TRBJ2-5 was observed in persistent disease, whereas TRBV20-1 and TRBJ2-1 were favored in newly diagnosed disease. The study examined only peripheral blood because the primary lesion, thyroid tissue, could not be accessed. Compared with newly diagnosed patients, persistent Graves' disease patients had lower TCR Shannon entropy and fewer highly expanded clones, which suggests clonal expansion. More public clonotypes were shared among persistent patients (roughly 3,000) than among newly diagnosed patients (roughly 1,000). Sequencing and analysis were restricted to the TCR beta chain.

The sample's time point, from its label and the paper: newly diagnosed GD, antithyroid drugs for less than 3 months. For both TCR sequencing and RNA sequencing, RNA was extracted from PBMCs using TRIzol. Graves' disease was diagnosed according to American Thyroid Association guidelines. The patients came from an endocrinology department in Xi'an, China. Each patient gave approximately 8.8 milliliters of peripheral blood, collected in an EDTA anticoagulant tube. Ficoll Paque Plus density gradient separation was used to isolate PBMCs, and no further T cell sorting was done. RNA quality was checked with an Agilent 2100 Bioanalyzer and agarose gel, and concentration with a NanoDrop 2000. This clonotype was recorded many times. What antigen it recognizes has not been identified. No clone much larger than this one lies a single base away; base qualities are absent. The CDR1 and CDR2 encoded by the germline V gene (reference sequence) are DFQATT and SNEGSKA. The CDR3 spans 15 residues, from the cysteine through the phenylalanine. Solely the CDR3 DNA is kept, with 45 bases framed from the first base. The trim is 5 bases for V and 9 bases for J, with a gap of 23 bases between the germline ends.

These data are also associated with another study on T cells in Graves' hyperthyroidism and ophthalmopathy. That second report states: Stable Graves' hyperthyroidism was defined as the absence of progression to ophthalmopathy over 18 months of follow-up. Hyperthyroidism patients were newly diagnosed, with disease duration under 2 months, and aged 18 to 65 years. Any patient with an uncontrolled infection, another autoimmune disease, pregnancy or lactation was excluded. Clinical symptoms, serum thyroxine and TRAb, thyroid ultrasound, and orbital computed tomography formed the basis for the diagnoses. The first round of RT-PCR for the TCR CDR3 was performed with the HTBI primer set and the Qiagen OneStep RT-PCR kit. Most expanded thyroid clonotypes (frequency above 0.001) were also found in blood, which suggests that blood repertoires may mirror thyroid immune responses. A 13 V-J signature model separated ophthalmopathy from stable hyperthyroidism, with approximately 87% sensitivity and about 81% specificity in cross-validation and 80%/75% in testing. During validation, the model predicted progression to ophthalmopathy a median of roughly 7.1 months ahead of onset, with around 70% sensitivity and more than 72% specificity. To identify TCR V-J signatures that set the groups apart, the researchers used a discovery cohort of 100 patients, made up of under 50 with Graves' ophthalmopathy and some 60 with stable Graves' hyperthyroidism. An independent validation cohort of under 20 hyperthyroidism patients and more than 15 patients who later progressed to ophthalmopathy tested prospective prediction of ophthalmopathy. The roughly 90 discovery patients were divided at random into training and test sets in a 7:3 ratio. Thyroid tissue and blood T-cell repertoires from six or seven Graves' hyperthyroidism patients were also compared in the study. Following sampling, methimazole starting at 30 mg daily was given to hyperthyroidism patients, and high-dose intravenous methylprednisolone was given to ophthalmopathy patients. Libraries were constructed in a second round of multiplex PCR, after which size selection and purification were carried out. The libraries were sequenced on an Illumina HiSeq2000 using paired-end 100 bp reads. SOAPnuke was used to process the raw data, with reads discarded if the reads contained adapters or uncalled bases, had a mean Phred below 15, or lacked an exact constant-primer or identifier match. High-quality paired reads were merged using COPE v1.2.5, and each unique nucleotide sequence was defined as a clonotype. MiTCR v1.1 was used to align clonotypes to the IMGT TRBV, TRBD and TRBJ reference segments. Analysis was restricted to V-J combinations with a frequency above 0.0001, which covered roughly 99% of repertoires. A TCS score was defined as the ratio between F50 (clonal expansion) and ExV (chaos), using BLOSUM62-based TCRdist between CDR3 peptides within each V-J. Welch's t-statistics and random forest reduced 450 to 600 V-J features to 10 to 15, which were used in a naive Bayes classifier (R e1071). Sample size was not statistically predetermined, and investigators were not blinded to group allocation. The paper describes TCR Vbeta CDR3 sequencing of around 140 peripheral blood samples, made up of 43 ophthalmopathy patients, 70 to 75 hyperthyroidism patients and 17 progressor patients.

This sequence originates from a woman in her thirties with Graves disease. Donor details come from another sample of the same person, matched by shared clones. This material consisted of peripheral blood mononuclear cells (PBMCs), taken at new diagnosis, from a patient treated with antithyroid drugs. This chain is built from TRBV20-1 and TRBJ2-1, and perhaps TRBD2 as D gene, on 7 matching bases. The nucleotide sequence is TGCAGTGCTGCCGAGGGGGGGATGGGGGTCGGTGAGCAGTTCTTC. Translated, it reads CSAAEGGMGVGEQFF.